This T cell receptor beta chain was captured in a study of response to subunit inactivated influenza vaccine. Study-wide findings and caveats: T cells newly recruited by each seasonal influenza vaccination are few, the authors suggested.

TCRdb re-analysed the RT-PCR reads in MiXCR, keeping a single row per CDR3 protein. The sample holds about 650,000 distinct CDR3 sequences, around 15% seen once. The germline CDR1 and CDR2 sequences are KGHSH and LQKENI. The CDR3 is 14 residues long. Trimming left V 0 bases short and J 5 bases short, with 10 bases between. This clonotype was counted a few times. What it binds is unknown. The chain links TRBV18 to TRBJ1-2; no firm D call. Sample: PBMCs from blood, taken approximately 15 days before vaccination. This TCR was recovered from a middle-aged man who received an inactivated influenza vaccine. Written as DNA, the CDR3 is TGTGCCAGCTCACCACCGTCTCAGCCTTATGGCTACACCTTC. It codes for CASSPPSQPYGYTF. Supplemented by reference TRBV18 and TRBJ1-2, the full variable domain reads NAGVMQNPRHLVRRRGQEARLRCSPMKGHSHVYWYRQLPEEGLKFMVYLQKENIIDESGMPKERFSAEFPKEGPSILRIQQVVRGDSAAYFCASSPPSQPYGYTFGSGTRLTVV.